The 19 T cell receptor beta chains reported below all come from one sample, sequenced in a study of T cell clonotyping in hematopoietic cell transplantation. Clones were read by immunoSEQ multiplex PCR, and TCRdb kept only the in-frame ones, dropping some. This table holds under 6,500 clones, roughly 90% found once. Material: peripheral blood mononuclear cells, obtained 100 days after allogeneic stem cell transplant. The receptor set was obtained from a female patient between 50 and 60 years old who had an allogeneic stem cell transplant from an unrelated donor, so T cells may come from the graft donor. Some clones in this sample may be carry-over from other donors' samples.

The chain couples TRBV18 to TRBJ1-5; D remains unclear. There are 12 residues in the CDR3. Trimming stripped 6 bases from V and 3 bases from J, with 6 bases between. Germline CDR1 KGHSH, CDR2 LQKENI. DNA for the CDR3: TGTGCCAGCTCGACGGACAATCAGCCCCAGCATTTT. Amino acid sequence: CASSTDNQPQHF.

The CDR3 DNA is TGTGCCAGCAGACGCGTCGGAGGGGAAGCTTTCTTT. Its translation: CASRRVGGEAFF. The chain carries TRBV6-1 and TRBJ1-1; D unresolved. This CDR3 region has 12 residues. V was shortened by 6 bases and J by 8 bases, with 13 bases between the two germline ends. Germline-derived CDR1 and CDR2 are MNHNS and SASEGT.

The chain carries TRBV30 and TRBJ1-5; a weak D match, TRBD1 (5 bases). Germline CDR1 is GTSNPN and CDR2 is SVGIG (reference sequence). The CDR3 covers 14 residues. V was clipped by 3 bases and J by 2 bases, with 11 bases between them. In DNA form, the CDR3 reads TGTGCCTGGAGGGGAAGAGGGGGCAATCAGCCCCAGCATTTT. Translated: CAWRGRGGNQPQHF.

The chain links TRBV7-2 to TRBJ1-2, with D hard to call. This CDR3 contains 13 residues. V was pared by 5 bases and J by 8 bases, with 15 bases between. Per germline, CDR1 SGHTA and CDR2 FQGNSA. Here the CDR3 reads CASSEGYARGYTF. The CDR3, as DNA: TGTGCCAGCAGCGAAGGGTACGCTAGGGGCTACACCTTC.

The chain uses TRBV2 and TRBJ1-6, with D uncertain. CDR3 length: 14 amino acids. V lost 6 bases and J lost 7, with 13 bases in between. Per germline, CDR1 SNHLY and CDR2 FYNNEI. The CDR3 DNA reads as TGTGCCAGCAGCGCCCCCTCCACGAATTCACCCCTCCACTTT. Protein product: CASSAPSTNSPLHF.

The chain links TRBV30 to TRBJ1-2, with D tentatively TRBD1 (6 bases). Germline V lookup: CDR1 GTSNPN, CDR2 SVGIG (reference sequence). The CDR3 runs to 11 residues. V lost 8 bases, J lost 7 bases, and 14 bases lay in between. CDR3 loop: CAAPGDGGYTF. The CDR3 nucleotides read TGTGCCGCACCAGGGGATGGTGGCTACACCTTC.

This rearrangement joins TRBV6-6 to TRBJ1-5, with TRBD1 as a possible D gene (6 bases). This CDR3 spans 14 amino acids. In germline, CDR1 is MNHNY, CDR2 SVGAGI (reference sequence). The ends were cut back, 5 bases at V and 7 bases at J, with 15 bases in the middle. The CDR3 nucleotides are TGTGCCAGCAGTGGTCAGGGGCAGAGGCAGCCCCAGCATTTT. This gives the protein CASSGQGQRQPQHF.

The chain combines TRBV7-2 with TRBJ1-1; a weak D match, TRBD1 (5 bases). This CDR3 is 16 amino acids long. The germline gives CDR1 SGHTA, CDR2 FQGNSA. With 2 bases removed from V and 5 bases from J, the gap between germline ends came to 18 bases. The CDR3 nucleotides read TGTGCCAGCAGCTTAAGTCAGGTTCCCCGGGGGACTGAAGCTTTCTTT. The encoded protein is CASSLSQVPRGTEAFF.

V usage is TRBV6-6 and J usage is TRBJ1-6; 8 bases fit TRBD1. The V segment lost 5 bases and the J segment 11 bases; nucleotides outside the gene matches: 5. CDR1 and CDR2 (germline): MNHNY, SVGAGI (reference sequence). The CDR3 is made up of 13 amino acids. This CDR3 reads CASSPDRETPLHF. Written as DNA, the CDR3 is TGTGCCAGCAGTCCGGACAGGGAAACACCCCTCCACTTT.

As for this clone: A far more abundant clone sits one base away, making this likely a read error. At the DNA level, this CDR3 is encoded by other sequences in the same sample as well. V usage is TRBV5-4 and J usage is TRBJ2-7; D is ambiguous. The CDR3 covers 12 residues. Germline CDR1 is SGHNT and CDR2 is YYREEE (reference sequence). V was cut by 1 base and J by 1 base, with 3 bases left in between. The CDR3 protein is CASSLSSYEQYF. CDR3 DNA sequence: TGTGCCAGCAGCTTGTCTTCCTACGAGCAGTACTTC. The full variable domain, its missing parts supplied by reference TRBV5-4 and TRBJ2-7, is ETGVTQSPTHLIKTRGQQVTLRCSSQSGHNTVSWYQQALGQGPQFIFQYYREEENGRGNFPPRFSGLQFPNYSSELNVNALELDDSALYLCASSLSSYEQYFGPGTRLTVT.

The rearrangement links TRBV25-1 to TRBJ2-2; D tentatively reads TRBD1 or TRBD2 (6 bases each). V shed 6 bases and J shed 6 bases, with 20 bases lying between them. This CDR3 comprises 16 residues. Germline V gives CDR1 MGHDK, CDR2 SYGVNS. The CDR3 loop is CASSGGGTLNPGELFF. The CDR3 nucleotides are TGTGCCAGCAGCGGAGGGGGGACCCTCAATCCCGGGGAGCTGTTTTTT. The full variable domain, in which reference TRBV25-1 and TRBJ2-2 provide the parts outside the CDR3, is EADIYQTPRYLVIGTGKKITLECSQTMGHDKMYWYQQDPGMELHLIHYSYGVNSTEKGDLSSESTVSRIRTEHFPLTLESARPSHTSQYLCASSGGGTLNPGELFFGEGSRLTVL.

The genes are TRBV4-1 and TRBJ1-2; D is possibly TRBD1 (5 bases). CDR3 length equals 14 residues. CDR1 is MGHRA, CDR2 YSYEKL, per germline. The V and J ends lost 5 bases and 7 bases respectively, with 17 bases between them. The CDR3 DNA follows: TGCGCCAGCAGCATACGGGACGGGGCCGGTGGCTACACCTTC. It is translated as CASSIRDGAGGYTF.

The gene calls are TRBV4-1 and TRBJ1-1, with no clear D. The germline gives CDR1 MGHRA, CDR2 YSYEKL. V was cut by 1 base and J by 1 base, with 7 bases left in between. The CDR3 has 14 amino acids. The CDR3 DNA reads as TGCGCCAGCAGCCAAGTAACGGAGAACACTGAAGCTTTCTTT. Translated: CASSQVTENTEAFF.

The chain joins TRBV5-1 to TRBJ2-5; the D gene is possibly TRBD2 (5 bases). Germline CDR1 reads SGHRS; CDR2 reads YFSETQ. Trimming stripped 6 bases from V and 1 base from J, with 13 bases between. The CDR3 spans 14 residues. The CDR3: CASTHGGIQETQYF. CDR3 nucleotide sequence: TGCGCCAGCACACATGGAGGTATCCAAGAGACCCAGTACTTC.

The V and J genes are TRBV30 and TRBJ1-1; D not resolved. CDR1 is GTSNPN, CDR2 SVGIG, per germline (reference sequence). The CDR3 spans 15 residues. Trimming removed 1 base from V and 11 bases from J, with 23 bases in between. CDR3 coding DNA: TGTGCCTGGAGTGCCAGTGGAGGAAATTCGCTCTACGCTTTCTTT. Translated: CAWSASGGNSLYAFF.

Of note for this clone: One junction end disagrees with the germline gene, perhaps due to a read error. In nucleotides, the CDR3 is TGTGCCAGCAGTTTAGGGATGAACACTGAAGCTTTCTTT. Protein product: CASSLGMNTEAFF. The gene calls are TRBV7-6 and TRBJ1-1; D call uncertain. Germline lookup yields CDR1 SGHVS and CDR2 FNYEAQ. CDR3 length: 13 amino acids.

The V and J genes are TRBV6-6 and TRBJ1-5; D gene uncertain. The CDR3 has 9 residues. Germline lookup yields CDR1 MNHNY and CDR2 SVGAGI (reference sequence). V lost 8 bases to trimming and J lost 9 bases, with 5 bases between them. The CDR3 DNA reads as TGTGCCAGCTCCCCGCCCCAGCATTTT. This encodes CASSPPQHF.

The genes are TRBV6-5 and TRBJ2-7, with 11 bases lining up with TRBD1. The germline V gene has CDR1 MNHEY and CDR2 SVGAGI. The CDR3 is 14 residues long. V shed 6 bases and J 6 bases; nucleotides not matched to a gene: 7. This chain's CDR3 is CASRYGQGAGEQYF. The CDR3 DNA reads as TGTGCCAGCAGGTACGGACAGGGGGCAGGCGAGCAGTACTTC.

V usage is TRBV4-1 and J usage is TRBJ2-1; D gene unclear. V was pared by 7 bases and J by 8 bases, with 18 bases between. In germline, CDR1 is MGHRA, CDR2 YSYEKL. The CDR3 is 14 amino acids. DNA for the CDR3: TGCGCCAGCAAAGGGCTAGTTGACCTGCATGAGCAGTTCTTC. This sequence encodes CASKGLVDLHEQFF.